The T cell receptor (beta chain) described here comes from a study of T cell responses to AZD1222 COVID-19 vaccine. The germline V gene encodes CDR1 SGHRS and CDR2 YFSETQ. V lost 4 bases to trimming and J lost 3 bases, with 11 bases between them. The CDR3 runs 14 residues. Sequencing was performed with immunoSEQ multiplex PCR; in TCRdb, only in-frame clones are kept and a portion is missing. Altogether about 92,000 clones are present, roughly 88% being singletons, with the ten largest covering about 2.5%. The chain links TRBV5-1 to TRBJ2-1; either TRBD1 or TRBD2 may supply D (5 bases each). The sequencing here drew on peripheral blood, taken on day 0 of AZD1222 vaccination. The TCR comes from an adult in good health. Written as DNA, the CDR3 is TGCGCCAGCAGCCGGGGACGGGACTACAATGAGCAGTTCTTC. It specifies CASSRGRDYNEQFF.